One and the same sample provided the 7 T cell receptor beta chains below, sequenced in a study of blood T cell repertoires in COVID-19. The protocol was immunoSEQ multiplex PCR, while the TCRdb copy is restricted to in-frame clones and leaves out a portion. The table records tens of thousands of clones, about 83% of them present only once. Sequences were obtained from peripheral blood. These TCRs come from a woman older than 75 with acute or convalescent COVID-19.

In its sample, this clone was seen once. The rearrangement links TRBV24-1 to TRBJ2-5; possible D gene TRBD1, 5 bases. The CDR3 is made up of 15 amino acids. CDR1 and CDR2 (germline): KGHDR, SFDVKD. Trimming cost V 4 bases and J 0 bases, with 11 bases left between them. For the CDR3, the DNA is TGTGCCACCAGTGACCGTAGGGGTCACCAAGAGACCCAGTACTTC. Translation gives CATSDRRGHQETQYF.

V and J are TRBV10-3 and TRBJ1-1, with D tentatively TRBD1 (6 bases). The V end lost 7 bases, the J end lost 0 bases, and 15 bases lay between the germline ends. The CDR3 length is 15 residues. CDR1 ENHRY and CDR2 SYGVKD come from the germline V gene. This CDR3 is CAIKRKGQLNTEAFF. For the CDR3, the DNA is TGTGCCATCAAGAGGAAAGGACAGTTGAACACTGAAGCTTTCTTT.

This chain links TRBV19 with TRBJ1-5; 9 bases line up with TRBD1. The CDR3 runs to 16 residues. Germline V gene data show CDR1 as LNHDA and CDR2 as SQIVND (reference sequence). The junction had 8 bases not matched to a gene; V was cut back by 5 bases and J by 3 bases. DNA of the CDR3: TGTGCCAGTAGTCTGGGACAGGGACCCCCCAATCAGCCCCAGCATTTT. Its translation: CASSLGQGPPNQPQHF.

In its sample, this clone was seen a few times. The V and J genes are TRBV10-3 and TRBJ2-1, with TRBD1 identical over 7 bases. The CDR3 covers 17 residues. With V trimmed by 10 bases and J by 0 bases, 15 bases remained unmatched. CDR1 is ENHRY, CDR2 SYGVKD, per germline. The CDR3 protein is CATRTGKSDSSYNEQFF. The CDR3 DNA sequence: TGTGCCACCCGGACAGGCAAATCCGACAGCTCCTACAATGAGCAGTTCTTC.

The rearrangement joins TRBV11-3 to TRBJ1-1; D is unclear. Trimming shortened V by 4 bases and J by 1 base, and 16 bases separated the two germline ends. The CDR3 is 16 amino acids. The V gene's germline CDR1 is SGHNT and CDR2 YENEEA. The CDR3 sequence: CASSSPPRSPNTEAFF. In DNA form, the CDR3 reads TGTGCCAGCAGCTCCCCCCCCCGAAGCCCGAACACTGAAGCTTTCTTT.

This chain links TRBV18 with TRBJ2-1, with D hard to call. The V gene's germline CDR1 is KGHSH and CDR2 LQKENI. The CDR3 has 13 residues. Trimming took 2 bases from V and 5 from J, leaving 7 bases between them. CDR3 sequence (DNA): TGTGCCAGCTCACCATCAGAGGACAATGAGCAGTTCTTC. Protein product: CASSPSEDNEQFF. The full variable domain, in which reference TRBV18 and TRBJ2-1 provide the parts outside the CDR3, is NAGVMQNPRHLVRRRGQEARLRCSPMKGHSHVYWYRQLPEEGLKFMVYLQKENIIDESGMPKERFSAEFPKEGPSILRIQQVVRGDSAAYFCASSPSEDNEQFFGPGTRLTVL.

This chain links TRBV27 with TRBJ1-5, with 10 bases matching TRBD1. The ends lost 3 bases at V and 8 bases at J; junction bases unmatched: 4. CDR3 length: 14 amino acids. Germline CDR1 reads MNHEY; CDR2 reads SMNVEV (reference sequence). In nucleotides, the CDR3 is TGTGCCAGCAGTTTCAGGACAGGGGGTAAGCCCCAGCATTTT. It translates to CASSFRTGGKPQHF.